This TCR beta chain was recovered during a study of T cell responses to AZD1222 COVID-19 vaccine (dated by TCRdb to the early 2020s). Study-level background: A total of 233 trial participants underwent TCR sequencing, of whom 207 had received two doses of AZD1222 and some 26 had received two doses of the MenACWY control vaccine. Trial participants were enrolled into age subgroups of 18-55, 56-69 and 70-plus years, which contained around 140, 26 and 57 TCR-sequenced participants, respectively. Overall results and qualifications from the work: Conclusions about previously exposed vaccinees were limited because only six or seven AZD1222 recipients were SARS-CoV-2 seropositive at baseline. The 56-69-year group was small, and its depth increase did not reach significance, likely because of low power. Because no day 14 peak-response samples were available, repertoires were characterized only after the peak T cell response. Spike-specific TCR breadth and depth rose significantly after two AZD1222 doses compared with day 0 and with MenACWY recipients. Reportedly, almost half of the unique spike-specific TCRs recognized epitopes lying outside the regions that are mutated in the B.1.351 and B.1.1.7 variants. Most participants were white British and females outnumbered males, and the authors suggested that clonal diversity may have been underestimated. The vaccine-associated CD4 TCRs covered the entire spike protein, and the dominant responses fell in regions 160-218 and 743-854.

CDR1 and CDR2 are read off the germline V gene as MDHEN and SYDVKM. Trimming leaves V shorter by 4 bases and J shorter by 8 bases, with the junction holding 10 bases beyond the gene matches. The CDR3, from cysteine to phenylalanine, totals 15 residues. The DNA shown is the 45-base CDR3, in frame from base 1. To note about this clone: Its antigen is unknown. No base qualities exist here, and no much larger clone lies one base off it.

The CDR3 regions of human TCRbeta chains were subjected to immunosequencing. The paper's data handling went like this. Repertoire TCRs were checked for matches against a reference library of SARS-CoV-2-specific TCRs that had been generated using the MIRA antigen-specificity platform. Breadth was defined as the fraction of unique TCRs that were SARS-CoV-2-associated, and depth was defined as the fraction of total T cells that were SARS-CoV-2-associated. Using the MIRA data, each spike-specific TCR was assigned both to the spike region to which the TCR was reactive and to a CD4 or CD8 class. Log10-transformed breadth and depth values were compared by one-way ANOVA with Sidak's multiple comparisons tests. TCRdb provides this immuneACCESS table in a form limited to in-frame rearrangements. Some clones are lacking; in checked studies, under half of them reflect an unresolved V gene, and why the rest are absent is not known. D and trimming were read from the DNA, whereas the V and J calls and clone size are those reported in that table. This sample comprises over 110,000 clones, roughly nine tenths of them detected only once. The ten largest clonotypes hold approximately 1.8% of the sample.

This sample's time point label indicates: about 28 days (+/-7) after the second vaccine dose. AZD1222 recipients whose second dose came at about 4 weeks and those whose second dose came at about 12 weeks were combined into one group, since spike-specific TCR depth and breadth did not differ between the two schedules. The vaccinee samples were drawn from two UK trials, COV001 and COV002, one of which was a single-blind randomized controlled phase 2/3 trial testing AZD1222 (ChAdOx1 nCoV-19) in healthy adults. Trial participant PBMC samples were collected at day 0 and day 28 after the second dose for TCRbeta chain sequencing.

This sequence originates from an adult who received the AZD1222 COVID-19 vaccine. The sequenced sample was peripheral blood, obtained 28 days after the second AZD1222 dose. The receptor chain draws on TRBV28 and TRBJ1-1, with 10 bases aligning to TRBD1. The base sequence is TGTGCCAGCAGTTCCCCGGGACAGGGGACACCGGAAGCTTTCTTT. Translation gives CASSSPGQGTPEAFF.